The next 11 T cell receptor beta chains were all read from a single sample in a study of T cells in localized non-small cell lung cancer. Using immunoSEQ multiplex PCR, the repertoire was profiled, and TCRdb retains in-frame clones only, with some absent. The sample holds about 28,000 clones, 85% to 90% seen once. This specimen consisted of peripheral blood, obtained before any cancer treatment. The receptor set was obtained from a woman aged 18 to 49 with stage I lung adenocarcinoma.

V and J are TRBV27 and TRBJ2-7; weak D call: TRBD2 (6 bases). Trimming removed 2 bases at V and 2 bases at J, with 13 bases between. The length of the CDR3 is 15 residues. Germline values: CDR1 MNHEY, CDR2 SMNVEV (reference sequence). The CDR3 DNA is TGTGCCAGCAGTTTACTAGGGGAGGCTCCCTACGAGCAGTACTTC. Translating gives CASSLLGEAPYEQYF.

The rearrangement links TRBV28 to TRBJ2-1; TRBD2 agrees at 10 bases. The CDR3 sequence is 15 residues long. Germline V gene data show CDR1 as MDHEN and CDR2 as SYDVKM. V dropped 9 bases and J dropped 6; count of bases not matched to a gene: 11. The CDR3 loop is CASGPLAGEGNEQFF. The CDR3 nucleotides are TGTGCCAGTGGACCTCTAGCGGGAGAGGGCAATGAGCAGTTCTTC.

The rearrangement uses TRBV27 and TRBJ2-1; weak D call: TRBD2 (6 bases). Germline V gene sequence: CDR1 MNHEY, CDR2 SMNVEV (reference sequence). V was clipped by 7 bases and J by 11 bases, with 24 bases between them. The CDR3 totals 15 residues. CDR3 sequence (DNA): TGTGCCAGCACCCATGGGGGGTCTGAGTTTAGCAAGCAGTTCTTC. Translating it yields CASTHGGSEFSKQFF.

The V and J genes are TRBV18 and TRBJ2-7; 8 bases map to TRBD2. The CDR3 contains 13 residues. V gave up 6 bases and J gave up 5 bases; unmatched junction bases: 6. The V gene's germline CDR1 is KGHSH and CDR2 LQKENI. CDR3 nucleotide sequence: TGTGCCAGCTCGGAGCGGGAGTTCCACGAGCAGTACTTC. This encodes CASSEREFHEQYF.

The chain recombines TRBV27 with TRBJ2-2, with D maybe TRBD2 (5 bases). The germline V gene has CDR1 MNHEY and CDR2 SMNVEV (reference sequence). The CDR3 is made up of 12 amino acids. V was pared by 1 base and J by 9 bases, with 6 bases between. The CDR3 region has the DNA TGTGCCAGCAGTTTATTCGGGAGGGAGCTGTTTTTT. It codes for CASSLFGRELFF.

The chain combines TRBV4-1 with TRBJ2-7; D might be TRBD2 (6 bases). Deletions cut 1 base from V and 0 bases from J, with 10 bases between. The CDR3 length is 15 residues. The germline V gene has CDR1 MGHRA and CDR2 YSYEKL. The CDR3 is CASSQGDWSSYEQYF. The CDR3 DNA follows: TGCGCCAGCAGCCAAGGGGACTGGAGCTCCTACGAGCAGTACTTC.

J is TRBJ1-2 and V is TRBV6-5, with D possibly TRBD1 on 6 matching bases. V was pared by 6 bases and J by 2 bases, with 10 bases between. The CDR3 is 13 residues long. Germline V lookup: CDR1 MNHEY, CDR2 SVGAGI. The chain's CDR3 is CASSKQGNYGYTF. The CDR3 nucleotides are TGTGCCAGCAGCAAACAGGGAAACTATGGCTACACCTTC.

This clone was found once. This chain joins TRBV16 and TRBJ1-2; TRBD1 might be the D (5 bases). This CDR3 spans 15 amino acids. The V gene's germline CDR1 is KGHSY and CDR2 FQNENV. The V and J ends lost 2 bases and 5 bases respectively, with 15 bases between them. CDR3 bases: TGTGCCAGCAGCCAAGTCAGGGAGTCGTTTTATGGCTACACCTTC. It specifies CASSQVRESFYGYTF.

The count of this clone is one. This sequence joins TRBV6-5 and TRBJ1-1; 9 bases match TRBD1. The junction had 4 bases not matched to a gene; V was cut back by 5 bases and J by 3 bases. This CDR3 region has 14 residues. The germline V gene encodes CDR1 MNHEY and CDR2 SVGAGI. Here the CDR3 reads CASSNRGRDTEAFF. CDR3 nucleotides: TGTGCCAGCAGTAACAGGGGGCGTGACACTGAAGCTTTCTTT.

This rearrangement joins TRBV7-8 to TRBJ2-2; 9 bases fit TRBD1. V trimming: 0 bases; J trimming: 3 bases; junction bases outside the gene matches: 8. Germline CDR1 reads SGHVS; CDR2 reads FQNEAQ. The CDR3 runs 18 residues. This CDR3 reads CASSLAGQGPGDTGELFF. As DNA, the CDR3 is TGTGCCAGCAGCTTAGCGGGACAGGGACCGGGGGACACCGGGGAGCTGTTTTTT.

V gene TRBV11-3 combines with J gene TRBJ2-7, with TRBD2 matching 9 bases. Germline lookup yields CDR1 SGHNT and CDR2 YENEEA. This CDR3 region has 16 residues. J gave up 5 bases and V 5 bases, and 13 bases lay outside the gene matches. DNA for the CDR3: TGTGCCAGCAGCCCGACGACTAGCGGTCGTAGGGACGAGCAGTACTTC. The encoded protein is CASSPTTSGRRDEQYF. Drawing the rest from reference TRBV11-3 and TRBJ2-7, the complete variable domain is EAGVVQSPRYKIIEKKQPVAFWCNPISGHNTLYWYLQNLGQGPELLIRYENEEAVDDSQLPKDRFSAERLKGVDSTLKIQPAELGDSAVYLCASSPTTSGRRDEQYFGPGTRLTVT.